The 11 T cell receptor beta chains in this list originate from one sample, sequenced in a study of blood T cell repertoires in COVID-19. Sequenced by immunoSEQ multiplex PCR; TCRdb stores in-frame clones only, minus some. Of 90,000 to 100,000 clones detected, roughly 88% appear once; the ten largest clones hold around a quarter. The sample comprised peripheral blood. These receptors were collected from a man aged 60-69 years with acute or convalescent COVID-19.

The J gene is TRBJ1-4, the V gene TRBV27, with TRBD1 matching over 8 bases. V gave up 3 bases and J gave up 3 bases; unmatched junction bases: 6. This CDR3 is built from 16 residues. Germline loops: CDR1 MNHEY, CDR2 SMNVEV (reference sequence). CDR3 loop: CASSFRRQGSNEKLFF. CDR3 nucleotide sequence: TGTGCCAGCAGTTTCCGCCGACAGGGGTCTAATGAAAAACTGTTTTTT.

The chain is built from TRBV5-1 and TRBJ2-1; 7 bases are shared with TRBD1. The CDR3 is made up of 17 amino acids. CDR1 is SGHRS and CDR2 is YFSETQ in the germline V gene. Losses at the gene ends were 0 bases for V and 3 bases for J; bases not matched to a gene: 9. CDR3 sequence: CASSLGLRQGVYNEQFF. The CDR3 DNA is TGCGCCAGCAGCTTGGGGCTGAGGCAGGGGGTCTACAATGAGCAGTTCTTC.

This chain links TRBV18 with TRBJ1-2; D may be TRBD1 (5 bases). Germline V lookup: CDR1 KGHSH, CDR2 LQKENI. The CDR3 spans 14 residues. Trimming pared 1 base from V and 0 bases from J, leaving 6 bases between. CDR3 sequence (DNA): TGTGCCAGCTCACCACAAGGGGCTAACTATGGCTACACCTTC. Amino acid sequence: CASSPQGANYGYTF. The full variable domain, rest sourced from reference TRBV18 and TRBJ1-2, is NAGVMQNPRHLVRRRGQEARLRCSPMKGHSHVYWYRQLPEEGLKFMVYLQKENIIDESGMPKERFSAEFPKEGPSILRIQQVVRGDSAAYFCASSPQGANYGYTFGSGTRLTVV.

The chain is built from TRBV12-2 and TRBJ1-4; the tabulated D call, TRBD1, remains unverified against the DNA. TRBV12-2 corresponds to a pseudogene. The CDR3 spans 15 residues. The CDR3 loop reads CASRLAWRQGQKLFF. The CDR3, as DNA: TGTGCAAGTCGCTTAGCGTGGAGACAGGGTCAAAAACTGTTTTTT.

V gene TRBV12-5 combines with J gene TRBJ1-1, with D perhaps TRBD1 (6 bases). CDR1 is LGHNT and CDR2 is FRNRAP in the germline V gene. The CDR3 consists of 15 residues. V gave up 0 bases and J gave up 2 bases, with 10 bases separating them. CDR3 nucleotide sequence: TGTGCTAGTGGTTTGGTACGAGGGGGTAACACTGAAGCTTTCTTT. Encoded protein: CASGLVRGGNTEAFF.

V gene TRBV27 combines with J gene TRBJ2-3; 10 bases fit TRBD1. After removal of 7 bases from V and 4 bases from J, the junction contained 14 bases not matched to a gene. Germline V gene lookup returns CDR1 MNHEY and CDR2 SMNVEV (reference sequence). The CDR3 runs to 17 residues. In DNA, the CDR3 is TGTGCCAGCACGGGACAGGGGCCCCCCTTCAAATCAGATACGCAGTATTTT. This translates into CASTGQGPPFKSDTQYF.

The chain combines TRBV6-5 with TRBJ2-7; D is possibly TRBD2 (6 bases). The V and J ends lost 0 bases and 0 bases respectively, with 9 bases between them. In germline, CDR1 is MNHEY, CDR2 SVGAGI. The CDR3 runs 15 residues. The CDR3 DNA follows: TGTGCCAGCAGTTACTCGACCGGGGGCTCCTACGAGCAGTACTTC. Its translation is CASSYSTGGSYEQYF.

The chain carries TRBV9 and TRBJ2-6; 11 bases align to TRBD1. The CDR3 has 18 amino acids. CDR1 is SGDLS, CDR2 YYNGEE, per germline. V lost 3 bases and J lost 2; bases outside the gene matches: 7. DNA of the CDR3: TGTGCCAGCAGCGGAACCGGGACAGGGGGAGCTGGGGCCAACGTCCTGACTTTC. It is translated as CASSGTGTGGAGANVLTF.

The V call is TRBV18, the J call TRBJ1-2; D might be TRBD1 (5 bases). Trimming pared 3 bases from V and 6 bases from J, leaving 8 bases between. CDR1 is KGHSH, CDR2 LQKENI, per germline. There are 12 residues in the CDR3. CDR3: CASSPQGDGYTF. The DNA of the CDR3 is TGTGCCAGCTCACCTCAAGGGGATGGCTACACCTTC.

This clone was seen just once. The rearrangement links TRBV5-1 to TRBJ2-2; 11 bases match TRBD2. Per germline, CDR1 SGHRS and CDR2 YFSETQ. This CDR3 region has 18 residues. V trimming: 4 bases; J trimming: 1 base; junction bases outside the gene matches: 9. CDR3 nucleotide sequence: TGCGCCAGCAGCCTCCGGAGTAGCGGGGGGGTGAACACCGGGGAGCTGTTTTTT. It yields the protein CASSLRSSGGVNTGELFF.

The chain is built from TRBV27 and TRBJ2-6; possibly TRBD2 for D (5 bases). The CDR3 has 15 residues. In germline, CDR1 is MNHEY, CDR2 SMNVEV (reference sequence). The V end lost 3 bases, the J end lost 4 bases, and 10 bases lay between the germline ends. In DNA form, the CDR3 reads TGTGCCAGCAGTTTCGAGGGTCCCGGGGCCAACGTCCTGACTTTC. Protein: CASSFEGPGANVLTF.